This TCR beta chain is from a study of T cell responses to AZD1222 COVID-19 vaccine. Broader study findings: Repertoires were obtained solely post-peak T cell response. The study found vaccine-associated CD4 TCRs spanning spike, dominant at 160-218 and 743-854.

Libraries were prepared by immunoSEQ multiplex PCR; TCRdb keeps only in-frame clonotypes and omits some of them. The repertoire includes about 87,000 clones, around 87% of them detected once, and roughly 9.1% sits in the top ten. The CDR3 consists of 15 residues. Looked up from germline, CDR1 is LNHDA and CDR2 is SQIVND (reference sequence). V lost 0 bases and J 6 bases, leaving 12 bases between the germline ends. As for this clone: Its antigen is as yet unknown.

The chain carries TRBV19 and TRBJ1-5, with D possibly TRBD1 on 5 matching bases. The sequences come from peripheral blood, collected on day 0 of AZD1222 vaccination. This TCR was sampled from an adult in good health. The CDR3 sequence is CASSIEGGGGQPQHF. CDR3 bases: TGTGCCAGTAGTATAGAGGGGGGTGGGGGTCAGCCCCAGCATTTT.